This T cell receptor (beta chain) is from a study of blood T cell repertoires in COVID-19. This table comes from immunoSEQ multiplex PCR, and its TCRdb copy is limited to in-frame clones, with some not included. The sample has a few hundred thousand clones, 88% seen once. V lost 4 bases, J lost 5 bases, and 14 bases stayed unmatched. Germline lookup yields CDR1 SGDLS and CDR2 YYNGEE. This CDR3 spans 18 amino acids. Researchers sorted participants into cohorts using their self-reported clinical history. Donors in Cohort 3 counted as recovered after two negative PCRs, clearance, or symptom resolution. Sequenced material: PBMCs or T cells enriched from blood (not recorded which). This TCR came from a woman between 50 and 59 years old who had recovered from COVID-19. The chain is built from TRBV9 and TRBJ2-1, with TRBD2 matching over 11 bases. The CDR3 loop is CASSFPIRPGLADNEQFF. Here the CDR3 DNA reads TGTGCCAGCAGCTTCCCCATAAGGCCGGGACTAGCGGACAATGAGCAGTTCTTC.